This T cell receptor beta chain was recovered during a study of T cell clonality in common variable immunodeficiency. Findings and limits, study-wide: TCRbeta clonality was increased in CVID versus healthy controls. Fewer TCRbeta clones were shared among CVID subjects than controls.

This clone was found many times. Antigen: not known. From the germline J gene comes the end of the CDR3, since the read stops 3 residues before it. Some clones are missing from TCRdb's copy, which holds only in-frame ones; the method was immunoSEQ multiplex PCR. The sample has approximately 52,000 clones, none seen only once. CDR3 size: 16 residues. V lost 3 bases and J lost 4; bases outside the gene matches: 11. In germline, CDR1 is MNHNS, CDR2 SASEGT. The rearrangement uses TRBV6-1 and TRBJ2-5; 7 nucleotides line up with TRBD1. The sequencing sample was made of peripheral blood mononuclear cells. The sequence derives from a person aged 18 to 70 in good health. The CDR3 reads CASSDPGTVRGETQYF. CDR3 DNA, as far as it was read: TGTGCCAGCAGTGATCCCGGGACAGTAAGAGGAGAGACC.